A selection of T cell receptor beta chains follows, all from one sample in a study of OX40 agonist ivuxolimab in advanced cancers. TCRdb keeps only in-frame clones here, not all; method: immunoSEQ multiplex PCR. The sample lists some 79,000 clones; 90% to 95% were seen once. Sequencing was performed on CD4+ or CD8+ T cells sorted from blood, taken in a trial of the OX40 agonist ivuxolimab. The receptors shown here come from an adult with an advanced solid tumor such as melanoma, head and neck, liver or kidney cancer. The CDR3 runs from the conserved cysteine through the conserved F or W. A D gene is named only where the DNA matches it firmly. Part of the rows lack a size; the others show once, few, many or a class for expanded clones.

j_call,d_call,clone_size,v_call,cdr3_nt,cdr3_aa
TRBJ1-2,NA,NA,TRBV6-6,TGTGCCAGCAGTTACTCGGCAGGGGATGTCTATGGCTACACCTTC,CASSYSAGDVYGYTF
TRBJ2-1,NA,NA,TRBV14,TGTGCCAGCAGCCAAGCTGGGGTTGGGGCCTACAATGAGCAGTTCTTC,CASSQAGVGAYNEQFF
TRBJ2-3,TRBD2,once,TRBV5-4,TGTGCCAGCAGCTCGAAGCGGGAGGGCACAGATACGCAGTATTTT,CASSSKREGTDTQYF
TRBJ2-2,TRBD2,NA,TRBV19,TGTGCCAGTAGTATAGATTTCGGGCTAGCGGGGATCACCGGGGAGCTGTTTTTT,CASSIDFGLAGITGELFF
TRBJ2-3,TRBD2,NA,TRBV11-2,TGTGCCAGCAGTCAAGCGGGAGCTCGCAGCACAGATACGCAGTATTTT,CASSQAGARSTDTQYF
TRBJ2-6,NA,NA,TRBV19,TGTGCCAGTAGGGGGCAAAACTCTGGGGCCAACGTCCTGACTTTC,CASRGQNSGANVLTF
TRBJ2-1,NA,NA,TRBV5-1,TGCGCCAGCAGCTTCGGGGACACGAACAATGAGCAGTTCTTC,CASSFGDTNNEQFF
TRBJ1-2,NA,NA,TRBV4-3,TGCGCCAGCAGCCAAGAGTCTGGGGCGAGCTATGGCTACACCTTC,CASSQESGASYGYTF
TRBJ2-6,NA,NA,TRBV7-6,TGTGCCAGCAGCTTAATTCTGGGCTCTGGGGCCAACGTCCTGACTTTC,CASSLILGSGANVLTF
TRBJ1-1,NA,few,TRBV7-9,TGTGCCAGCAGCACAAGCACGGTCCCTGAAGCTTTCTTT,CASSTSTVPEAFF
TRBJ2-7,NA,NA,TRBV18,TGTGCCAGCTCACCCCGTCTAGACGAGCAGTACTTC,CASSPRLDEQYF
TRBJ2-1,NA,NA,TRBV21-1,TGTGCCAGCAGCAATGGCGGGGGGACCTACAATGAGCAGTTCTTC,CASSNGGGTYNEQFF
TRBJ2-5,TRBD2,NA,TRBV7-6,TGTGCCAGCAGCTTAGCAGCAGGTCTAGCGGGAGAAGAGACCCAGTACTTC,CASSLAAGLAGEETQYF
TRBJ2-5,NA,NA,TRBV6-6,TGTGCCAGCAAAATGGGTGTGGAGGAGACCCAGTACTTC,CASKMGVEETQYF
TRBJ1-2,TRBD1,NA,TRBV7-2,TGTGCCAGCAGCTTGGGACAGGGTTCTAACTATGGCTACACCTTC,CASSLGQGSNYGYTF
TRBJ1-2,TRBD1,NA,TRBV18,TGTGCCAGCTCACCGACAGGGGGGGAAGACTATGGCTACACCTTC,CASSPTGGEDYGYTF
TRBJ1-1,NA,NA,TRBV30,TGTGCCTGGAGTGTACGTAGTGAAGCTTTCTTT,CAWSVRSEAFF
TRBJ1-1,NA,NA,TRBV7-9,TGTGCCAGCAGCCCCGAGGGAGGTCTGGGCATGAACACTGAAGCTTTCTTT,CASSPEGGLGMNTEAFF
TRBJ1-5,NA,NA,TRBV7-9,TGTGCCAGCAGCTTAGCCGGCAGCAATCAGCCCCAGCATTTT,CASSLAGSNQPQHF
TRBJ2-7,NA,NA,TRBV5-8,TGTGCCAGCAACCGGATAGGGACTCCTTGGAGTTCCTACGAGCAGTACTTC,CASNRIGTPWSSYEQYF
TRBJ2-5,NA,NA,TRBV6-1,TGTGCCAGCAGTGAAGGGACAGCCCAAGAGACCCAGTACTTC,CASSEGTAQETQYF
TRBJ1-5,NA,few,TRBV9,TGTGCCAGCAGCGTAGGGATCAATGGCAATCAGCCCCAGCATTTT,CASSVGINGNQPQHF
TRBJ1-1,NA,NA,TRBV7-9,TGTGCCAGCAGCTTCGGGCTTATGAACACTGAAGCTTTCTTT,CASSFGLMNTEAFF
TRBJ2-4,NA,NA,TRBV11-3,TGTGCCAGCAGCTTAGGACAGTTATTAGCCAAAAACATTCAGTACTTC,CASSLGQLLAKNIQYF
TRBJ2-2,NA,NA,TRBV19,TGTGCCAGTAGTATGCCCGGGACACAAAACACCGGGGAGCTGTTTTTT,CASSMPGTQNTGELFF
TRBJ2-7,TRBD2,NA,TRBV19,TGTGCCAGTAGTAGCCTAGCGGATGCCATAAACGAGCAGTACTTC,CASSSLADAINEQYF